The sequence of this TCR beta chain was determined in a study of blood T cell repertoires in COVID-19. Study summary: The United States, Italy and Spain supplied acute and convalescent COVID-19 samples.

The protocol was immunoSEQ multiplex PCR, while the TCRdb copy is restricted to in-frame clones and leaves out a portion. The sample gives about 160,000 clones, about 90% of which show up once; about 3% is in the top ten. This CDR3 spans 14 amino acids. The germline CDR1 and CDR2 sequences are KGHDR and SFDVKD. J was trimmed by 4 bases and V by 5 bases; bases with no gene match: 4. The specimen sequenced was peripheral blood. The clonotype was recovered from a man aged 60 to 69 with acute or convalescent COVID-19. The chain joins TRBV24-1 to TRBJ2-1; 7 nucleotides line up with TRBD1. In nucleotides, the CDR3 is TGTGCCACCAGTGCGACAGGGCCATACAATGAGCAGTTCTTC. Amino acids: CATSATGPYNEQFF.